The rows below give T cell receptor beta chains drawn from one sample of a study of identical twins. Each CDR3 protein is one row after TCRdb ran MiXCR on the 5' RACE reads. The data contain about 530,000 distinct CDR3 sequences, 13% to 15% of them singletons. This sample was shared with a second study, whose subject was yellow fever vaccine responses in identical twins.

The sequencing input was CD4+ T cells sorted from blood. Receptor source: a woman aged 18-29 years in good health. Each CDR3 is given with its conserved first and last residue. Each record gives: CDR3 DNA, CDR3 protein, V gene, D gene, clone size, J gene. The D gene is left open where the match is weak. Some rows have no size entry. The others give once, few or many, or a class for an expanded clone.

CDR3 DNA: TGTGCCAGCAGCTCGATCAGGGAGGGATTATCCTACGAGCAGTACTTC
CDR3 protein: CASSSIREGLSYEQYF
V gene: TRBV7-8
D gene: TRBD2
clone size: many
J gene: TRBJ2-7

CDR3 DNA: TGTGCCACCAACAAGGACAGCTCCTACAATGAGCAGTTCTTC
CDR3 protein: CATNKDSSYNEQFF
V gene: TRBV10-3
D gene: .
clone size: .
J gene: TRBJ2-1

CDR3 DNA: TGTGCCAGCAGTTCCCCGGGCAATCAGCCCCAGCATTTT
CDR3 protein: CASSSPGNQPQHF
V gene: TRBV12-3/TRBV12-4
D gene: .
clone size: few
J gene: TRBJ1-5

CDR3 DNA: TGTGCCATCAGTTTGGGGCTAGCGGGACCCACGGGCACAGATACGCAGTATTTT
CDR3 protein: CAISLGLAGPTGTDTQYF
V gene: TRBV10-3
D gene: TRBD2
clone size: .
J gene: TRBJ2-3

CDR3 DNA: TGTGCCAGCAGTTTCGGCTTTGGGTACACCGGGGAGCTGTTTTTT
CDR3 protein: CASSFGFGYTGELFF
V gene: TRBV27
D gene: .
clone size: once
J gene: TRBJ2-2

CDR3 DNA: TGCAGTGCAACGACAGTTAACTATGGCTACACCTTC
CDR3 protein: CSATTVNYGYTF
V gene: TRBV20-1
D gene: .
clone size: few
J gene: TRBJ1-2

CDR3 DNA: TGCGCCAGCAGCTTGGGACAGCAGTATTACGAGCAGTACTTC
CDR3 protein: CASSLGQQYYEQYF
V gene: TRBV5-1
D gene: .
clone size: few
J gene: TRBJ2-7

CDR3 DNA: TGTGCCAGCAGCATTGCATTTACACTGAGCTCTGGGGCCAACGTCCTGACTTTC
CDR3 protein: CASSIAFTLSSGANVLTF
V gene: TRBV6-1
D gene: .
clone size: few
J gene: TRBJ2-6

CDR3 DNA: TGTGCCAGCAGTAAAGGGACAGAGCAGTACTTC
CDR3 protein: CASSKGTEQYF
V gene: TRBV12-3/TRBV12-4
D gene: .
clone size: .
J gene: TRBJ2-7

CDR3 DNA: TGTGCCTGCAGCCAAACCTCTGGGCAGGGCCCCTACGAGCAGTACTTC
CDR3 protein: CACSQTSGQGPYEQYF
V gene: TRBV3-1
D gene: .
clone size: few
J gene: TRBJ2-7

CDR3 DNA: TGTGCCAGCAGTTTAGCCAGGGTTAAACACACCGGGGAGCTGTTTTTT
CDR3 protein: CASSLARVKHTGELFF
V gene: TRBV12-3/TRBV12-4
D gene: .
clone size: few
J gene: TRBJ2-2

CDR3 DNA: TGCGCCAGCAGCCCAATAGACAGGCCACTTTACAATGAGCAGTTCTTC
CDR3 protein: CASSPIDRPLYNEQFF
V gene: TRBV5-1
D gene: .
clone size: few
J gene: TRBJ2-1

CDR3 DNA: TGTGCCCCCGGACAGACTAACTATGGCTACACCTTC
CDR3 protein: CAPGQTNYGYTF
V gene: TRBV6-5
D gene: .
clone size: .
J gene: TRBJ1-2

CDR3 DNA: TGCAGCGTCAGTGACAGCTACGAGCAGTACTTC
CDR3 protein: CSVSDSYEQYF
V gene: TRBV29-1
D gene: .
clone size: .
J gene: TRBJ2-7

CDR3 DNA: TGCAGTGCTAGAAGCGGGGGGTCCCAAGAGACCCAGTACTTC
CDR3 protein: CSARSGGSQETQYF
V gene: TRBV20-1
D gene: TRBD2
clone size: few
J gene: TRBJ2-5

CDR3 DNA: TGCGCCAGCAGCGCCGGGACAAACTCCTACAATGAGCAGTTCTTC
CDR3 protein: CASSAGTNSYNEQFF
V gene: TRBV5-1
D gene: .
clone size: few
J gene: TRBJ2-1

CDR3 DNA: TGTGCCAGCAGCCAAGGAGGGGCGCAGCAGTTCTTC
CDR3 protein: CASSQGGAQQFF
V gene: TRBV3-1
D gene: .
clone size: .
J gene: TRBJ2-1

CDR3 DNA: TGTGCCATCAGTGAGAGGTCGGGGGTGACCGGGGAGCTGTTTTTT
CDR3 protein: CAISERSGVTGELFF
V gene: TRBV10-3
D gene: .
clone size: few
J gene: TRBJ2-2

CDR3 DNA: TGTGCCAGCAGTGGAGCGGGGGGCGGCACAGATACGCAGTATTTT
CDR3 protein: CASSGAGGGTDTQYF
V gene: TRBV2
D gene: TRBD2
clone size: .
J gene: TRBJ2-3

CDR3 DNA: TGTGCCAGTAGTATCGGGGGTAAGCGGGGGGGCATGGTGCAGTTCTTC
CDR3 protein: CASSIGGKRGGMVQFF
V gene: TRBV19
D gene: TRBD2
clone size: .
J gene: TRBJ2-1